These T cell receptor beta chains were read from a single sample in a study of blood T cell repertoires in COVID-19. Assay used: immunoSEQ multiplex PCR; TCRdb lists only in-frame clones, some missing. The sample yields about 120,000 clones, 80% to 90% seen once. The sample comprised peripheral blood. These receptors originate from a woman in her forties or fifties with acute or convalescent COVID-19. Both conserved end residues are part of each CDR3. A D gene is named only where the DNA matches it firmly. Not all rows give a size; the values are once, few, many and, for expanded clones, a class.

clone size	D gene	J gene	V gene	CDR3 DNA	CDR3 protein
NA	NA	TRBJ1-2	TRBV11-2	TGTGCCAGCACCTCCCAGGGAGGGATCGACTATGGCTACACCTTC	CASTSQGGIDYGYTF
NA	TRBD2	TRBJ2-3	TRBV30	TGTGCCTGGAGTCTTGCGGGGGGGCCAGCGACGCAGTATTTT	CAWSLAGGPATQYF
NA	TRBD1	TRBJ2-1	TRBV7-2	TGTGCCAGCAGAATAGACAGGGGTGAGCAGTTCTTC	CASRIDRGEQFF
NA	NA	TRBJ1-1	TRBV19	TGTGCCAGTAGTATCAGTGGGGAGACTGAAGCTTTCTTT	CASSISGETEAFF
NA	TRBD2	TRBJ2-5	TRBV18	TGTGCCAGCTCCCGGGCCCCTAGCGGGAGTCCGATGGGAGAGACCCAGTACTTC	CASSRAPSGSPMGETQYF
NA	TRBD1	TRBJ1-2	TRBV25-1	TGTGCCAGCAGTGAACCCGGGACAGGGGTTCATGGCTACACCTTC	CASSEPGTGVHGYTF
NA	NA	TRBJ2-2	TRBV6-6	TGTGCCAGCAGTTTCGGACAGAGCACCGGGGAGCTGTTTTTT	CASSFGQSTGELFF
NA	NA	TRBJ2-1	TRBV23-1	TGCGCCAGCAGTCAATCCCGGTCCTACAATGAGCAGTTCTTC	CASSQSRSYNEQFF
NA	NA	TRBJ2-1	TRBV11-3	TGTGCCAGCAGCGCCGTCCCCCCCTCCGGACTCGGCTCCTACAATGAGCAGTTCTTC	CASSAVPPSGLGSYNEQFF
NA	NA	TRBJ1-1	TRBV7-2	TGTGCCAGCAGCTCTCCCGGCGGCCTGAACACTGAAGCTTTCTTT	CASSSPGGLNTEAFF
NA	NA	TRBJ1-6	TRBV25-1	TGTGCCAGCGGGCAGGGGTTGGGTTCACCCCTCCACTTT	CASGQGLGSPLHF
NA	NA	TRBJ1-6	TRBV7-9	TGTGCCAGCAGCTCGACCGGAGACTATAATTCACCCCTCCACTTT	CASSSTGDYNSPLHF
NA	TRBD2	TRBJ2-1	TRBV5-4	TGTGCCAGCCTGACTAGCGGGGCCTTCTACAATGAGCAGTTCTTC	CASLTSGAFYNEQFF
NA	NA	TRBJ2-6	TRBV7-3	TGTGCCAGCAGCTTAGACAACTCTGGGGCCAACGTCCTGACTTTC	CASSLDNSGANVLTF
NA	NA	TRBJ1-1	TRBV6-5	TGTGCCAGCACTAAGGGGGACCCATCTTTT	CASTKGDPSF
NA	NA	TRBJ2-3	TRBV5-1	TGCGCCAGCAGCTTGGACCCCGGGGGGCAGTATTTT	CASSLDPGGQYF
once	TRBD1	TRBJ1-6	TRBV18	TGTGCCAGCTCACCACCCCCGGGACAGGGTAGCTCACCCCTCCACTTT	CASSPPPGQGSSPLHF
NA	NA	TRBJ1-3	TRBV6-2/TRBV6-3	TGTGCCAGCAGCTTAACCGGGACACGGCTATCGGGAAACACCATATATTTT	CASSLTGTRLSGNTIYF
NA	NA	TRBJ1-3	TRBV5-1	TGCGCCAGCAGCTTTACAGGGAGTCCTGGAAACACCATATATTTT	CASSFTGSPGNTIYF
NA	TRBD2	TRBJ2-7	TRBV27	TGTGCCAGCAGTTTGGGGGACTACCTCGCCGAGCAGTACTTC	CASSLGDYLAEQYF
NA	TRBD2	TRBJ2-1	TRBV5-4	TGTGCCAGCAGCGTGGGACTAGCGGGGTTTGAGCAGTTCTTC	CASSVGLAGFEQFF
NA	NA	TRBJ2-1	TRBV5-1	TGCGCCAGCAGCCGGGGGGCCCTCGGTAATGAGCAGTTCTTC	CASSRGALGNEQFF
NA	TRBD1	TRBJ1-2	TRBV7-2	TGTGCCAGCATAAAAGGGGGCGCCGGCTACACCTTC	CASIKGGAGYTF
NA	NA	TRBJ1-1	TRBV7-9	TGTGCCAGCAGCGCGCCCCAGGGGACTGAAGCTTTCTTT	CASSAPQGTEAFF
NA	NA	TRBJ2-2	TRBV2	TGTGCCAGCAGTTGGCTACTCGGGGGGCCGAACACCGGGGAGCTGTTTTTT	CASSWLLGGPNTGELFF
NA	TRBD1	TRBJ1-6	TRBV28	TGTGCCAGCAGTTCGACGACAGGGGCCCCAGGGGATTCACCCCTCCACTTT	CASSSTTGAPGDSPLHF
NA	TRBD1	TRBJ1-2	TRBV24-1	TGTGCCACCGGGGGAGGACAGGGAGGTGGCTACACCTTC	CATGGGQGGGYTF
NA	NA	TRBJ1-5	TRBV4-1	TGCGCCAGCAGCCATTCCCCCGTTCAGCCCCAGCATTTT	CASSHSPVQPQHF
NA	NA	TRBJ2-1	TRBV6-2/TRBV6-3	TGTGCCAGCAGTTACTCGCCTTGGCGGGACTACAATGAGCAGTTCTTC	CASSYSPWRDYNEQFF
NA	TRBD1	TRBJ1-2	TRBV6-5	TGTGCCAGCAGTTCCGGGACAGGGGGCGCGCCTGGCTACACCTTC	CASSSGTGGAPGYTF
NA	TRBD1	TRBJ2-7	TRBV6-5	TGTGCCAGCAGTTACGATCCGCAGGGGGCGAGGGAGCAGTACTTC	CASSYDPQGAREQYF
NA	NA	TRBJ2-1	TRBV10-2	TGCGCCAGCACCCGACTAGAGGGCTCCTACAATGAGCAGTTCTTC	CASTRLEGSYNEQFF
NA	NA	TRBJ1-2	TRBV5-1	TGCGCCAGCAGCTTGGGGCAGGTCTATGGCTACACCTTC	CASSLGQVYGYTF
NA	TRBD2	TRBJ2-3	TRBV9	TGTGCCAGCAGCGCGGGACTAGCGGGGGCCCCTAGCACAGATACGCAGTATTTT	CASSAGLAGAPSTDTQYF
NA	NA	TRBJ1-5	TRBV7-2	TGTGCCAGCAGCGCCAATACAGGTAGCAATCAGCCCCAGCATTTT	CASSANTGSNQPQHF